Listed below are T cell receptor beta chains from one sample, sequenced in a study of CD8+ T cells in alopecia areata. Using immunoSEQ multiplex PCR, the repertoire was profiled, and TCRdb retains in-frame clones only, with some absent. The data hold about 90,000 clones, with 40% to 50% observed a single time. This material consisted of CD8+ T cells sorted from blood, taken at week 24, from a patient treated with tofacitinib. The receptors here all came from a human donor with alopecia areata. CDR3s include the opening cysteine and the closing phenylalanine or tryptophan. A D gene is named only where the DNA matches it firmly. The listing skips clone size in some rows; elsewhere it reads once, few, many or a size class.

TGTGCCATCAGTGTATACGGCGGGAGGGCCGGCACAGATACGCAGTATTTT CAISVYGGRAGTDTQYF TRBJ2-3 NA 17 TRBD2 TRBV10-3
TGCAGCGTTAACGCGGGGCTTGGAACCGACGAGCAGTACTTC CSVNAGLGTDEQYF TRBJ2-7 NA 14 NA TRBV29-1
TGTGCCAGCAGCTTAGCAGGGACCTACGAGCAGTACTTC CASSLAGTYEQYF TRBJ2-7 NA 13 NA TRBV11-2
TGTGCCACCAGCTACCGGACTAGCGGGATCAATGAGCAGTTCTTC CATSYRTSGINEQFF TRBJ2-1 NA 15 TRBD2 TRBV15
TGTGCCTGGAGGCTCCTGTACAATGAGCAGTTCTTC CAWRLLYNEQFF TRBJ2-1 few 12 NA TRBV30
TGCGCCAGCAGCCAGAGTGGGGGGCGGTCTGAAGCTTTCTTT CASSQSGGRSEAFF TRBJ1-1 NA 14 NA TRBV4-1
TGTGCCAGCAGCCCCTTGAACACTGAAGCTTTCTTT CASSPLNTEAFF TRBJ1-1 NA 12 NA TRBV7-9
TGCGCCAGCAGCTTGACCGGGACAGGAATTGTCGAGCAGTACTTC CASSLTGTGIVEQYF TRBJ2-7 NA 15 TRBD1 TRBV5-1
TGCGCCAGCAGCCAAGGCGTAAAGGGGGCCTATGGCTACACCTTC CASSQGVKGAYGYTF TRBJ1-2 NA 15 TRBD1 TRBV4-3
TGTGCCAGCAGTCTGACAGGGGACTACAATGAGCAGTTCTTC CASSLTGDYNEQFF TRBJ2-1 NA 14 TRBD1 TRBV25-1
TGTGCCAGCAGCCCCAAGGACAACGAAGAGACCCAGTACTTC CASSPKDNEETQYF TRBJ2-5 few 14 NA TRBV7-9
TGCGCCAGCAGCCATCCCGGGACAGACTACAATGAGCAGTTCTTC CASSHPGTDYNEQFF TRBJ2-1 NA 15 TRBD1 TRBV4-1
TGCGCCAGCAGCCAAGACCTCACCGGGGAGCTGTTTTTT CASSQDLTGELFF TRBJ2-2 NA 13 NA TRBV4-3
TGTGCCAGCAGCGTCGGACAGACGAACACCGGGGAGCTGTTTTTT CASSVGQTNTGELFF TRBJ2-2 few 15 NA TRBV28
TGTGCCAGCCGGTCATCGGGAAACACCATATATTTT CASRSSGNTIYF TRBJ1-3 NA 12 NA TRBV27
TGTGCCAGCAGCTTAGATGCGGGACCCTACGAGCAGTACTTC CASSLDAGPYEQYF TRBJ2-7 NA 14 NA TRBV7-2
TGTGCCAGCAGCGTACTAGCGGGAGCTACCGGGGAGCTGTTTTTT CASSVLAGATGELFF TRBJ2-2 few 15 TRBD2 TRBV7-2
TGTGCCAGCAGTTTTGGAGCTAACACTGAAGCTTTCTTT CASSFGANTEAFF TRBJ1-1 NA 13 NA TRBV27
TGTGCCAGCAGATCCCAGAATGAAAAACTGTTTTTT CASRSQNEKLFF TRBJ1-4 NA 12 NA TRBV7-9
TGTGCCACCAGCAGAGACAAGGGACCGGCCCAAACCCAGTACTTC CATSRDKGPAQTQYF TRBJ2-5 NA 15 NA TRBV15
TGCGCCAGCAGCCAAGTATGGGGGAATGAGCAGTTCTTC CASSQVWGNEQFF TRBJ2-1 NA 13 NA TRBV4-1
TGTGCCTGGATCTCTTCGACACCGAAAACAGATACGCAGTATTTT CAWISSTPKTDTQYF TRBJ2-3 NA 15 NA TRBV30
TGTGCCAGCAGCTTTCCCTCGTCCTATGGCTACACCTTC CASSFPSSYGYTF TRBJ1-2 once 13 NA TRBV7-2
TGTGCCAGCAGCTTAGAAGACGGTTTCTACGAGCAGTACTTC CASSLEDGFYEQYF TRBJ2-7 once 14 NA TRBV7-9
TGTGCCAGCACCAACGGGGAGACCCAGTACTTC CASTNGETQYF TRBJ2-5 few 11 NA TRBV11-2
TGTGCCAGCATCCACGGGACTAGCGTATACAATGAGCAGTTCTTC CASIHGTSVYNEQFF TRBJ2-1 few 15 TRBD2 TRBV7-2